These 4 T cell receptor beta chains originate from one sample sequenced in a study of cytomegalovirus exposure and HLA in healthy donors. The PCR employed 60 Vbeta primers together with 13 Jbeta primers. Libraries were prepared by immunoSEQ multiplex PCR; TCRdb keeps only in-frame clonotypes and omits some of them. In the table there are roughly 140,000 clones, around 74% of which are singletons. Material for sequencing was PBMCs. Receptors were obtained from a man aged 45-60 years in good health and CMV-seropositive.

This clone was found once. J is TRBJ1-3 and V is TRBV19, with 7 bases that match TRBD1. The CDR3 is 14 residues long. V was clipped by 5 bases and J by 4 bases; unmatched bases: 5. Germline V lookup: CDR1 LNHDA, CDR2 SQIVND (reference sequence). CDR3 amino acids: CASSLQGTGNTIYF. The CDR3 DNA sequence: TGTGCCAGTAGTTTACAGGGGACCGGAAACACCATATATTTT.

The chain recombines TRBV9 with TRBJ1-4, with a weak D call TRBD1 (6 bases). Trimming shortened V by 0 bases and J by 3 bases, and 6 bases separated the two germline ends. Germline V gene lookup returns CDR1 SGDLS and CDR2 YYNGEE. The CDR3 has 14 residues. The CDR3 DNA follows: TGTGCCAGCAGCGTAGACAGGGCTAATGAAAAACTGTTTTTT. It encodes CASSVDRANEKLFF. Full variable domain (missing parts from reference TRBV9 and TRBJ1-4): DSGVTQTPKHLITATGQRVTLRCSPRSGDLSVYWYQQSLDQGLQFLIQYYNGEERAKGNILERFSAQQFPDLHSELNLSSLELGDSALYFCASSVDRANEKLFFGSGTQLSVL.

The CDR3 DNA follows: TGCGCCAGCAGCCAAGACAGGGCTGGGACTAGCAACGAGCAGTACTTC. It translates to CASSQDRAGTSNEQYF. This sequence joins TRBV4-1 and TRBJ2-7; TRBD2 aligns across 9 bases. Trimming at V came to 0 bases and at J to 5 bases, leaving 8 bases not matched to a gene. The CDR3 runs 16 residues. Germline-derived CDR1 and CDR2 are MGHRA and YSYEKL.

The rearrangement joins TRBV11-2 to TRBJ2-6; 7 bases are shared with TRBD2. Germline CDR1 is SGHAT and CDR2 is FQNNGV. This CDR3 has 16 residues. The ends lost 4 bases at V and 0 bases at J; junction bases unmatched: 3. In DNA, the CDR3 is TGTGCCAGCAGCTGGGGGGGAAGCTCTGGGGCCAACGTCCTGACTTTC. It encodes CASSWGGSSGANVLTF. Together with reference TRBV11-2 and TRBJ2-6, the CDR3 gives the full variable domain: EAGVAQSPRYKIIEKRQSVAFWCNPISGHATLYWYQQILGQGPKLLIQFQNNGVVDDSQLPKDRFSAERLKGVDSTLKIQPAKLEDSAVYLCASSWGGSSGANVLTFGAGSRLTVL.